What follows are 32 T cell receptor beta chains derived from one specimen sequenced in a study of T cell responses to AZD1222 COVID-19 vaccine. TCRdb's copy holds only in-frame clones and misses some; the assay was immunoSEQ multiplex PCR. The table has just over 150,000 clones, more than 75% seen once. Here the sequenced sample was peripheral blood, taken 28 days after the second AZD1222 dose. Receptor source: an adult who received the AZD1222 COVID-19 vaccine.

CDR3 protein: CASTPGTGKNEQYF. CDR3 sequence (DNA): TGTGCCAGCACCCCAGGGACAGGGAAAAACGAGCAGTACTTC. The chain uses TRBV5-4 and TRBJ2-7; 9 nucleotides line up with TRBD1. Trimming removed 6 bases from V and 5 bases from J; junction bases left unmatched: 9. The CDR3 has 14 amino acids. Germline CDR1 SGHNT, CDR2 YYREEE (reference sequence).

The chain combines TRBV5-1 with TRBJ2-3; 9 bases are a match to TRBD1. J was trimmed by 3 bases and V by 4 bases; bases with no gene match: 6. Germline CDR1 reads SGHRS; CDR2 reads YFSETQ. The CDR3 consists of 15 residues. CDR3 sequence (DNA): TGCGCCAGCAGCCCCGGACAGGGGTTTACAGATACGCAGTATTTT. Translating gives CASSPGQGFTDTQYF. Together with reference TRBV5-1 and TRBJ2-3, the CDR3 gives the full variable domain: KAGVTQTPRYLIKTRGQQVTLSCSPISGHRSVSWYQQTPGQGLQFLFEYFSETQRNKGNFPGRFSGRQFSNSRSEMNVSTLELGDSALYLCASSPGQGFTDTQYFGPGTRLTVL.

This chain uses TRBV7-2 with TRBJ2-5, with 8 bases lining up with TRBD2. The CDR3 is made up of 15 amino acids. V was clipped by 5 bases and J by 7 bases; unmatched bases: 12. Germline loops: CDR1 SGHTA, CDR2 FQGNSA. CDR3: CASSALAGSTGTQYF. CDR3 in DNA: TGTGCCAGCAGCGCGTTAGCGGGGTCAACGGGGACCCAGTACTTC.

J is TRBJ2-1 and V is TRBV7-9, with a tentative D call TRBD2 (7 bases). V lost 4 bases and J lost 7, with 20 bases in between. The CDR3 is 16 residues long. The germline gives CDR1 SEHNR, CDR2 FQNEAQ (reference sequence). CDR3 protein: CASSSLGGGGSNEQFF. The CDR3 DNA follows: TGTGCCAGCAGCTCCCTAGGGGGAGGGGGTTCGAATGAGCAGTTCTTC.

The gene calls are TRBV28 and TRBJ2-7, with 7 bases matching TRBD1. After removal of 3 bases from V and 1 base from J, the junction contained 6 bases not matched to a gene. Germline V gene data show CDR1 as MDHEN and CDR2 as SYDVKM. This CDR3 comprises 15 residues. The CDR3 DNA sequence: TGTGCCAGCAGTTTGCGACAGGGAAATTCCTACGAGCAGTACTTC. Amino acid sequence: CASSLRQGNSYEQYF.

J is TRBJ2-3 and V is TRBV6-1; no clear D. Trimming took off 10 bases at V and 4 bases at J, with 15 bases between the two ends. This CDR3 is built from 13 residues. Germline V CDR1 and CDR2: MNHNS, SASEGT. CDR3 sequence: CATSPLGADTQYF. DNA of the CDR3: TGTGCCACTTCCCCGCTGGGTGCAGATACGCAGTATTTT.

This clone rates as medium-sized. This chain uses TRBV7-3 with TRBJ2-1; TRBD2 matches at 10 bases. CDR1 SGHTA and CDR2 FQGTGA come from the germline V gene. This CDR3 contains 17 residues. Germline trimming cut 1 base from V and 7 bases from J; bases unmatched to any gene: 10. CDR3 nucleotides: TGTGCCAGCAGCTTAAGGGCTAGCGGGAGTAGTCAGAATGAGCAGTTCTTC. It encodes CASSLRASGSSQNEQFF.

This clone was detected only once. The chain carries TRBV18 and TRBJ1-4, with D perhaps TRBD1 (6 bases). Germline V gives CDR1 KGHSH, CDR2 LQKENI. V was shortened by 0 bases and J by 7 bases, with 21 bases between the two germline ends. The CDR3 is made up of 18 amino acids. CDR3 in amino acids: CASSPPKGGGGRVEKLFF. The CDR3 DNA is TGTGCCAGCTCACCACCGAAGGGGGGCGGAGGGCGTGTTGAAAAACTGTTTTTT.

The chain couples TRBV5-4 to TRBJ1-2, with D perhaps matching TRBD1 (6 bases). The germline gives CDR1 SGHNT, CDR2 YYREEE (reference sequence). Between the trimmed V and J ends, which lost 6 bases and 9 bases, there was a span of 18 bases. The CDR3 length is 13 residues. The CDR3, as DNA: TGTGCCAGCATCCTCAGGGGCTCGGGGAGCTACACCTTC. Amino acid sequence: CASILRGSGSYTF.

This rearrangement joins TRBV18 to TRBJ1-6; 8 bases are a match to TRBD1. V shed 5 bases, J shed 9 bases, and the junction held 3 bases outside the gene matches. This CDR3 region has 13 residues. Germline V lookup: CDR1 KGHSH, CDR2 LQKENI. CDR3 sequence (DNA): TGTGCCAGCTCAGGACAGGGCACTTCACCCCTCCACTTT. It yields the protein CASSGQGTSPLHF.

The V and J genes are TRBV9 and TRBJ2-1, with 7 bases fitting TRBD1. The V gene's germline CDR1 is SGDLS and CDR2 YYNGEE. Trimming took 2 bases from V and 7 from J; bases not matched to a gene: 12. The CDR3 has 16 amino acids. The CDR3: CASSVAPQQGSNEQFF. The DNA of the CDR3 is TGTGCCAGCAGCGTGGCCCCGCAACAGGGGTCAAATGAGCAGTTCTTC.

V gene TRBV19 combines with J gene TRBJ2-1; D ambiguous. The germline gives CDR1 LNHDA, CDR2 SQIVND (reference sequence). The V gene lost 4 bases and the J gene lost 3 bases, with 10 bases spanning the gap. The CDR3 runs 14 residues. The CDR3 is CASSSLVLYNEQFF. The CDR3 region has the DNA TGTGCCAGTAGTAGCCTAGTGCTCTACAATGAGCAGTTCTTC.

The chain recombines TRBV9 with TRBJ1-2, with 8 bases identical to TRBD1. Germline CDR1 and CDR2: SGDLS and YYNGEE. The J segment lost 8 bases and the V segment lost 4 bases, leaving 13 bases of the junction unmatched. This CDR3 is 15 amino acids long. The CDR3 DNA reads TGTGCCAGCAGCCCCGGACAGGGAGGGGGTGTAGGCTACACCTTC. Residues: CASSPGQGGGVGYTF.

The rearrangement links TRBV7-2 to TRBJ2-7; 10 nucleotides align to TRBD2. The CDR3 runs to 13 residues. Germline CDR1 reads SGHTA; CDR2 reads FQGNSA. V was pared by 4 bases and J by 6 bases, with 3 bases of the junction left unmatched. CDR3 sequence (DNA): TGTGCCAGCAGCTCTCGGACTAGCGGCGAGCAGTACTTC. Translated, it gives CASSSRTSGEQYF.

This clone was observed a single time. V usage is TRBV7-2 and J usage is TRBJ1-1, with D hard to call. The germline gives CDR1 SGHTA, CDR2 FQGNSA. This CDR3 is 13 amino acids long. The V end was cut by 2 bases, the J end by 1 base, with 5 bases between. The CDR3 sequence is CASSLHGNTEAFF. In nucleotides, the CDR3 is TGTGCCAGCAGCTTACATGGGAACACTGAAGCTTTCTTT.

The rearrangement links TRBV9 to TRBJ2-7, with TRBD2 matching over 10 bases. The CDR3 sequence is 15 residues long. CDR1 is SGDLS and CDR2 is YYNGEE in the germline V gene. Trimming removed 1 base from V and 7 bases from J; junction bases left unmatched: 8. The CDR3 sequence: CASSVRAGGLEEQYF. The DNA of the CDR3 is TGTGCCAGCAGCGTAAGAGCGGGAGGGCTGGAGGAGCAGTACTTC.

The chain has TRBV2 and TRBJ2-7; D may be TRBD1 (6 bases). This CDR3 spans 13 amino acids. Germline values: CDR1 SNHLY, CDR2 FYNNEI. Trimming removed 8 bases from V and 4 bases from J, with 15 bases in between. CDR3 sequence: CASSPGQIYEQYF. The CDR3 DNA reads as TGTGCCAGCTCCCCGGGACAAATTTACGAGCAGTACTTC.

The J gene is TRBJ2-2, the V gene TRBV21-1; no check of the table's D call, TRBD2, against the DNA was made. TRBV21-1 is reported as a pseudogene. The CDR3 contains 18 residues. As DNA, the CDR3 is TGTGCCAGCAGGGTTTTAGCGGGAAAGATCGCGAACACCGGGGAGCTGTTTTTT. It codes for CASRVLAGKIANTGELFF.

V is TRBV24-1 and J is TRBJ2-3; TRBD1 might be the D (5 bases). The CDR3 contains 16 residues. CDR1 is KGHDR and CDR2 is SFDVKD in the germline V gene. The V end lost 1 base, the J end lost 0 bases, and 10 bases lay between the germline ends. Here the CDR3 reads CATSDFGRVSTDTQYF. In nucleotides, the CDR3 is TGTGCCACCAGTGATTTTGGCAGGGTGAGCACAGATACGCAGTATTTT.

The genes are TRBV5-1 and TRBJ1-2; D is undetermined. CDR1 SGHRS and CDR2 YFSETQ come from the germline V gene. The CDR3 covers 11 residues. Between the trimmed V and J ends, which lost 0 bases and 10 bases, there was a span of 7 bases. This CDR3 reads CASSLDGPYTF. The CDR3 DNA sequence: TGCGCCAGCAGCTTGGATGGGCCCTACACCTTC.

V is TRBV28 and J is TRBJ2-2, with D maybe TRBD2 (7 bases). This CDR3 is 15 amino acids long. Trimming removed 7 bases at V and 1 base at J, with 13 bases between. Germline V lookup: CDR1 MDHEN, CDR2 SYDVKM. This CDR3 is CASTPGGLNTGELFF. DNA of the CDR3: TGTGCCAGCACCCCGGGGGGCCTGAACACCGGGGAGCTGTTTTTT.

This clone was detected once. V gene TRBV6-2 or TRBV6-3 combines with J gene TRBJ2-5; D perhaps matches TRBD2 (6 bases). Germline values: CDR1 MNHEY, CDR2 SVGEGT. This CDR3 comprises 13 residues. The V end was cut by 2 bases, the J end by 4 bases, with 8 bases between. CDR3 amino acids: CASSYRAGETQYF. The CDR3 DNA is TGTGCCAGCAGTTACCGAGCGGGAGAGACCCAGTACTTC.

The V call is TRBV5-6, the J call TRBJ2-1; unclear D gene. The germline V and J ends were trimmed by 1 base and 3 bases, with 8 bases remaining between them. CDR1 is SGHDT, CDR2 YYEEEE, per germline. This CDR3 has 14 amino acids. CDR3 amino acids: CASSLPANYNEQFF. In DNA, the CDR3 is TGTGCCAGCAGCTTGCCCGCAAACTACAATGAGCAGTTCTTC.

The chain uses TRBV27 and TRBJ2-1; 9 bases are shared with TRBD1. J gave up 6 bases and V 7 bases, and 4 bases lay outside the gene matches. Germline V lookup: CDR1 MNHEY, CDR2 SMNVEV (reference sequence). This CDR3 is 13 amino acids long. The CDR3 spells CASKLTGGNEQFF. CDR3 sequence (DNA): TGTGCCAGCAAATTGACAGGGGGCAATGAGCAGTTCTTC.

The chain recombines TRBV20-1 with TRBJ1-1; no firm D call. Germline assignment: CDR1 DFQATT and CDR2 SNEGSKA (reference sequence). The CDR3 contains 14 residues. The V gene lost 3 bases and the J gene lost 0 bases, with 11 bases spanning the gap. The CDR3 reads CSASFAAMNTEAFF. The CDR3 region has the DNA TGCAGTGCTAGTTTCGCCGCCATGAACACTGAAGCTTTCTTT.

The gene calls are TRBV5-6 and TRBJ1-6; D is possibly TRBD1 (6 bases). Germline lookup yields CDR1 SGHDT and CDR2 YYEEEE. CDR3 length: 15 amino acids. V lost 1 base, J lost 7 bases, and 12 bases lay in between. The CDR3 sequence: CASSLTQGRNSPLHF. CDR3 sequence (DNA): TGTGCCAGCAGCTTGACCCAGGGGCGCAATTCACCCCTCCACTTT.

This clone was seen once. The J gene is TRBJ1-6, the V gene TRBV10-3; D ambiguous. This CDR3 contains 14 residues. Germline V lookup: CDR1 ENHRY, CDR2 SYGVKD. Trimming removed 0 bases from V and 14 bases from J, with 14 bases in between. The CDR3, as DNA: TGTGCCATCAGTGAGTCAAAGACTGCGTGGACCCTCCACTTT. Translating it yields CAISESKTAWTLHF.

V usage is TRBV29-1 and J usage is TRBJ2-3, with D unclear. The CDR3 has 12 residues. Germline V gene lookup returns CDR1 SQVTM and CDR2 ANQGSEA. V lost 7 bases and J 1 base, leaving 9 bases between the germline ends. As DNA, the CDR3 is TGCAGCGATGACGGCGGCACAGATACGCAGTATTTT. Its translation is CSDDGGTDTQYF.

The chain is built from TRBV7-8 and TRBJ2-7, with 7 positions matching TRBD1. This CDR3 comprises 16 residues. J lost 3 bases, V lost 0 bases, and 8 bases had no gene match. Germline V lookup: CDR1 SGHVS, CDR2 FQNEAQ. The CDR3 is CASSLAVTGFIYEQYF. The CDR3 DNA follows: TGTGCCAGCAGCTTAGCGGTGACAGGGTTTATCTACGAGCAGTACTTC.

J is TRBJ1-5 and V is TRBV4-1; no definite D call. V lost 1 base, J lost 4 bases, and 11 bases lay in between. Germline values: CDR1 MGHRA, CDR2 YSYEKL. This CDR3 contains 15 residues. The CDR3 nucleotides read TGCGCCAGCAGCCAAGGGGAAACCTTTAATCAGCCCCAGCATTTT. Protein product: CASSQGETFNQPQHF.

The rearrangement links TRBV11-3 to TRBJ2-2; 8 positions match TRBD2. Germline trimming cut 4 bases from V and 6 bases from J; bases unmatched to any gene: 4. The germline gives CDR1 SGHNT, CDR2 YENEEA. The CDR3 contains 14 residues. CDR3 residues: CASSYLAGSGELFF. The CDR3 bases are TGTGCCAGCAGCTATTTAGCGGGATCCGGGGAGCTGTTTTTT. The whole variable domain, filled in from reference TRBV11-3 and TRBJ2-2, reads EAGVVQSPRYKIIEKKQPVAFWCNPISGHNTLYWYLQNLGQGPELLIRYENEEAVDDSQLPKDRFSAERLKGVDSTLKIQPAELGDSAVYLCASSYLAGSGELFFGEGSRLTVL.

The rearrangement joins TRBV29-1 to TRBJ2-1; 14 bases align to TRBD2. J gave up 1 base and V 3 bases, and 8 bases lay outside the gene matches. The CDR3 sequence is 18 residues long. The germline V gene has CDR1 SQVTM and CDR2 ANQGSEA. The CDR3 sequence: CSVDGTSGRTMSYNEQFF. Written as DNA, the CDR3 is TGCAGCGTTGATGGGACTAGCGGGAGAACCATGTCCTACAATGAGCAGTTCTTC.